A selection of T cell receptor beta chains follows, all from one sample in a study of CD4 and CD8 cells across lung adenocarcinoma regions. TCRdb processed the PCR reads anew with MiXCR; each CDR3 protein has one entry. Of approximately 3,600 distinct CDR3 sequences in the sample, approximately 58% were seen once. The material sequenced was CD4+ T cells from the center of a lung tumor. These TCRs come from a female donor with lung adenocarcinoma. The CD4 and CD8 labels of this study may be unreliable. CDR3s include the opening cysteine and the closing phenylalanine or tryptophan. Fields, in order: D gene, clone size, J gene, V gene, CDR3 protein, CDR3 DNA. A D gene is named only where the DNA matches it firmly. The size of a clone is reported for some rows only, either as once, few or many, or as a class for expanded clones.

NA,NA,TRBJ2-3,TRBV6-2/TRBV6-3,CASSHRPGRPGTDTQYF,TGTGCCAGCAGCCACAGACCCGGGCGCCCTGGCACAGATACCCAGTATTTC
TRBD1,few,TRBJ2-7,TRBV6-1,CASSEAAPWDSGYEQYF,TGTGCCAGCAGTGAAGCCGCTCCTTGGGACAGCGGCTACGAGCAGTACTTC
NA,NA,TRBJ2-1,TRBV7-2,CASSLGSESSYNEQFF,TGTGCCAGCAGCTTAGGGTCGGAGAGCTCCTACAATGAGCAGTTCTTC
NA,few,TRBJ2-4,TRBV6-5,CASKYGTDIQYF,TGTGCCAGCAAATATGGGACGGACATTCAGTACTTC
NA,NA,TRBJ2-3,TRBV28,CASSAPGGSGDADTQYF,TGTGCCAGCAGCGCCCCCGGGGGTAGCGGTGACGCAGATACGCAGTACTTT
TRBD1,NA,TRBJ1-4,TRBV7-9,CASSRRDRGATNEKLFF,TGTGCCAGCAGCAGAAGGGACAGGGGGGCAACTAATGAAAAACTGTTTTTT
NA,few,TRBJ2-7,TRBV27,CASSFGRGHYEQYF,TGTGCCAGCAGTTTCGGCAGGGGACACTACGAGCAGTACTTC
NA,NA,TRBJ1-2,TRBV6-2/TRBV6-3,CASSSDGYGYTF,TGTGCCAGCAGTTCCGACGGCTATGGCTACACCTTC
NA,NA,TRBJ2-5,TRBV12-3/TRBV12-4,CASSHFPPSGGRQETQYF,TGTGCCAGCAGCCACTTCCCTCCCTCAGGGGGGCGACAAGAGACCCAGTACTTC
NA,NA,TRBJ1-5,TRBV6-5,CASSSLTREQPQHF,TGTGCCAGCAGTTCGCTTACGAGAGAACAGCCCCAGCATTTT
NA,NA,TRBJ2-1,TRBV27,CASSFLDEQFF,TGTGCCAGCAGTTTCCTTGATGAGCAGTTCTTC
NA,NA,TRBJ2-4,TRBV6-1,CAGTEARGKNMQYF,TGTGCCGGCACGGAAGCTAGAGGCAAAAACATGCAGTACTTC
TRBD1,NA,TRBJ1-6,TRBV6-1,CASCPGTANSPLHF,TGTGCCAGCTGTCCCGGGACAGCTAATTCACCCCTCCACTTT
NA,NA,TRBJ2-5,TRBV14,CASTAGRGQDTQYF,TGTGCGAGCACCGCGGGCCGTGGGCAAGATACCCAGTATTTC
TRBD2,large,TRBJ2-1,TRBV7-9,CASSPRLLAGGVHEQFF,TGTGCCAGCAGCCCACGACTTTTAGCGGGAGGGGTCCATGAGCAGTTCTTC
TRBD2,large,TRBJ2-5,TRBV6-5,CASSYSNLAEFQETQYF,TGTGCCAGCAGTTACTCGAACCTAGCGGAGTTTCAAGAGACCCAGTACTTC
NA,few,TRBJ2-5,TRBV6-1,CASSRNWQAQETQYF,TGTGCCAGCAGTAGAAACTGGCAGGCCCAAGAGACCCAGTACTTC
TRBD1,NA,TRBJ1-1,TRBV6-1,CASWRQGSTEAFF,TGTGCCAGCTGGAGACAGGGAAGTACTGAAGCTTTCTTT
NA,NA,TRBJ1-2,TRBV27,CASSLRGLGGYGYTF,TGTGCCAGCAGTCTTCGGGGATTAGGGGGCTATGGCTACACCTTC
TRBD1,medium-sized,TRBJ1-1,TRBV6-1,CASSEVTGSGNTEAFF,TGTGCCAGCAGTGAAGTGACAGGGAGTGGGAACACTGAAGCTTTCTTT
TRBD2,NA,TRBJ2-1,TRBV10-2,CASGTTGGTQFF,TGCGCCAGCGGGACTACCGGGGGGACCCAGTTCTTC
TRBD2,NA,TRBJ2-1,TRBV12-3/TRBV12-4,CASRPTSANEQFF,TGTGCCAGCAGACCGACTAGCGCCAATGAGCAGTTCTTC
NA,NA,TRBJ2-5,TRBV6-1,CASSGNRQETQYF,TGTGCCAGCAGTGGTAACAGACAAGAGACCCAGTACTTC